This T cell receptor beta chain was profiled in a study of patients and donors after allogeneic stem cell transplantation. The CDR3 runs 12 residues. Germline V lookup: CDR1 SEHNR, CDR2 FQNEAQ (reference sequence). V was cut by 4 bases and J by 4 bases, with 5 bases left in between. From the RT-PCR reads, TCRdb called clonotypes with MiXCR, one entry per CDR3 protein. The profile shows approximately 170,000 distinct CDR3 sequences, about 24% of them singletons. The specimen was blood, either unsorted or a sorted T cell fraction (not recorded which). This sequence joins TRBV7-9 and TRBJ1-3; D remains unclear. The receptor was isolated from a human donor who was either an allogeneic HSCT recipient or a stem cell or donor lymphocyte infusion donor (not recorded which). It is not recorded whose cells these are; they may come from a transplant donor. The CDR3 sequence is CASSSPGNTIYF. For the CDR3, the DNA is TGTGCCAGCAGCTCCCCGGGAAACACCATATATTTT.